These T cell receptor beta chains were read from a single sample in a study of cytomegalovirus exposure and HLA in healthy donors. The protocol was immunoSEQ multiplex PCR, while the TCRdb copy is restricted to in-frame clones and leaves out a portion. The data contain tens of thousands of clones, over 70% of them singletons. Sequencing used PBMCs. The source of these receptors is a girl aged 2 to 9 in good health and CMV-seropositive. Both conserved end residues are part of each CDR3. The D gene is left open where the match is weak. Clone size appears in some rows only: once, few, many, or a class for an expanded clone.

d_gene,abundance,v_gene,j_gene,CDR3aa,CDR3nt
-,few,TRBV4-1,TRBJ1-4,CASSQEASFDEKLFF,TGCGCCAGCAGCCAAGAAGCGAGCTTTGATGAAAAACTGTTTTTT
TRBD1,few,TRBV9,TRBJ2-5,CASSVQGAGETQYF,TGTGCCAGCAGCGTACAGGGGGCAGGGGAGACCCAGTACTTC
-,-,TRBV5-6,TRBJ2-1,CASSGSYNEQFF,TGTGCCAGCAGCGGGAGCTACAATGAGCAGTTCTTC
-,few,TRBV6-6,TRBJ2-7,CASSRRSSYEQYF,TGTGCCAGCAGTCGCAGGTCCTCCTACGAGCAGTACTTC
-,-,TRBV7-2,TRBJ2-2,CASSLRTSTGELFF,TGTGCCAGCAGCCTTAGAACGAGCACCGGGGAGCTGTTTTTT
TRBD1,-,TRBV30,TRBJ1-2,CAWGGQGASVYGYTF,TGTGCCTGGGGGGGGCAGGGGGCGTCCGTCTATGGCTACACCTTC
TRBD1,-,TRBV27,TRBJ2-5,CASGTGAPQETQYF,TGTGCCAGCGGGACAGGGGCCCCTCAAGAGACCCAGTACTTC
-,-,TRBV19,TRBJ1-4,CASSIQDTEKLFF,TGTGCCAGTAGTATTCAGGATACTGAAAAACTGTTTTTT
TRBD1,-,TRBV7-2,TRBJ1-1,CASSLVSVSGGQGGAEAFF,TGTGCCAGCAGCTTAGTTTCGGTCTCAGGGGGCCAGGGAGGGGCTGAAGCTTTCTTT
-,-,TRBV6-5,TRBJ2-1,CASSRLAEQFF,TGTGCCAGCAGTCGTCTAGCTGAGCAGTTCTTC
TRBD1,few,TRBV27,TRBJ2-7,CASSYGSDRVSYEQYF,TGTGCCAGCAGTTATGGATCGGACAGGGTATCCTACGAGCAGTACTTC
-,-,TRBV4-3,TRBJ2-5,CASSLSFGETQYF,TGCGCCAGCAGCCTTAGCTTTGGGGAGACCCAGTACTTC
-,-,TRBV7-9,TRBJ1-1,CASSHTLSNTEAFF,TGTGCCAGCAGCCACACCCTCTCGAACACTGAAGCTTTCTTT
TRBD1,-,TRBV25-1,TRBJ2-7,CASSAGQGPEQYF,TGTGCCAGCAGCGCGGGACAGGGTCCCGAGCAGTACTTC
-,once,TRBV6-5,TRBJ1-2,CASSSGLYGYTF,TGTGCCAGCAGTTCGGGGTTATATGGCTACACCTTC
-,-,TRBV9,TRBJ1-3,CASSVGGAGNTIYF,TGTGCCAGCAGCGTAGGGGGCGCAGGAAACACCATATATTTT
-,-,TRBV7-2,TRBJ2-1,CASSLGHGGIGQFF,TGTGCCAGCAGCTTAGGACACGGCGGGATCGGACAGTTCTTC
TRBD1,-,TRBV7-9,TRBJ2-1,CASSSRQGADNEQFF,TGTGCCAGCAGCTCGCGACAGGGGGCCGACAATGAGCAGTTCTTC
TRBD1,-,TRBV2,TRBJ2-7,CASSMWGQVTYEQYF,TGTGCCAGCAGTATGTGGGGACAGGTTACCTACGAGCAGTACTTC
TRBD1,few,TRBV4-2,TRBJ1-5,CASSQEVGQGNQPQHF,TGTGCCAGCAGCCAAGAAGTGGGACAGGGCAATCAGCCCCAGCATTTT
-,-,TRBV18,TRBJ1-1,CASSPPLVPLNTEAFF,TGTGCCAGCTCACCACCGCTAGTACCGCTAAACACTGAAGCTTTCTTT
-,-,TRBV28,TRBJ2-7,CASKGQGFYEQYF,TGTGCCAGCAAGGGGCAGGGATTCTACGAGCAGTACTTC
-,-,TRBV9,TRBJ1-2,CASSPGTGGSYGYTF,TGTGCCAGCAGTCCCGGGACGGGGGGATCTTATGGCTACACCTTC
-,-,TRBV28,TRBJ2-1,CASNGQGGPETYNEQFF,TGTGCCAGCAACGGACAGGGAGGGCCTGAGACCTACAATGAGCAGTTCTTC
-,-,TRBV6-1,TRBJ1-5,CASTGGVAQPQHF,TGTGCCAGCACTGGAGGGGTGGCGCAGCCCCAGCATTTT
-,-,TRBV18,TRBJ2-7,CASSPYEQGLEQYF,TGTGCCAGCTCACCATACGAGCAGGGGCTCGAGCAGTACTTC
-,-,TRBV30,TRBJ1-2,CAWTRGYGYTF,TGTGCCTGGACCCGGGGCTATGGCTACACCTTC
TRBD2,few,TRBV9,TRBJ2-1,CASSVGLAGGDNEQFF,TGTGCCAGCAGCGTAGGGCTAGCGGGAGGAGACAATGAGCAGTTCTTC
TRBD1,-,TRBV4-2,TRBJ1-4,CASSQVGQGQGATNEKLFF,TGTGCCAGCAGCCAAGTAGGGCAGGGACAGGGGGCAACTAATGAAAAACTGTTTTTT
TRBD2,-,TRBV18,TRBJ2-5,CASSPVAGSQETQYF,TGTGCCAGCTCACCAGTAGCGGGAAGCCAAGAGACCCAGTACTTC
-,-,TRBV27,TRBJ1-4,CASSWTVPAANEKLFF,TGTGCCAGCAGCTGGACAGTACCTGCAGCTAATGAAAAACTGTTTTTT
TRBD1,-,TRBV9,TRBJ2-7,CASSARRDSSSYEQYF,TGTGCCAGCAGCGCCAGACGGGACAGTTCCTCTTACGAGCAGTACTTC
-,few,TRBV15,TRBJ2-5,CATSRGLPGQETQYF,TGTGCCACCAGCAGAGGTTTACCAGGGCAAGAGACCCAGTACTTC
TRBD2,-,TRBV10-2,TRBJ2-2,CASRTSGSTGELFF,TGCGCCAGCAGGACTAGCGGGAGCACCGGGGAGCTGTTTTTT
-,once,TRBV19,TRBJ1-5,CASSMRSVNQPQHF,TGTGCCAGTAGTATGAGATCGGTGAATCAGCCCCAGCATTTT
-,-,TRBV19,TRBJ1-5,CASSYGHYSNQPQHF,TGTGCCAGTAGTTATGGCCATTATAGCAATCAGCCCCAGCATTTT
TRBD1,once,TRBV9,TRBJ2-7,CASSVVGTGSHEQYF,TGTGCCAGCAGCGTAGTCGGGACAGGGTCCCACGAGCAGTACTTC
-,-,TRBV19,TRBJ2-3,CASSDPQGLKGDTQYF,TGTGCCAGTAGTGACCCCCAGGGTTTAAAGGGAGATACGCAGTATTTT
TRBD2,once,TRBV28,TRBJ2-7,CASSRPGLANYEQYF,TGTGCCAGCAGTCGCCCGGGACTAGCTAACTACGAGCAGTACTTC
-,-,TRBV5-3,TRBJ2-7,CARSFEHGGTDIYEQYF,TGTGCCAGAAGCTTCGAACACGGCGGGACAGATATCTACGAGCAGTACTTC
-,-,TRBV25-1,TRBJ1-1,CASSGQGRSVEAFF,TGTGCCAGCAGTGGTCAGGGCAGATCTGTTGAAGCTTTCTTT
-,-,TRBV18,TRBJ1-1,CASSPLRDTPEAFF,TGTGCCAGCTCACCATTGAGGGACACTCCTGAAGCTTTCTTT
-,-,TRBV4-2,TRBJ1-5,CASSQDDANSNQPQHF,TGTGCCAGCAGCCAAGATGATGCGAATAGCAATCAGCCCCAGCATTTT
TRBD2,few,TRBV25-1,TRBJ2-5,CASSEGLARETQYF,TGTGCCAGCAGTGAGGGACTAGCGAGGGAGACCCAGTACTTC
TRBD1,-,TRBV10-3,TRBJ1-1,CAIAGGNTEAFF,TGTGCCATCGCAGGGGGGAACACTGAAGCTTTCTTT
-,-,TRBV28,TRBJ2-7,CASSLSAGWNEQYF,TGTGCCAGCAGTTTATCGGCAGGGTGGAACGAGCAGTACTTC
-,once,TRBV29-1,TRBJ1-1,CSVERQGHTEAFF,TGCAGCGTTGAACGTCAGGGGCACACTGAAGCTTTCTTT